This T cell receptor beta chain came from a study of blood T cell repertoires in COVID-19. Assay: immunoSEQ multiplex PCR; the TCRdb copy retains only in-frame clones and omits some. The sample lists approximately 170,000 clones, about 86% occurring once. The V gene's germline CDR1 is MNHEY and CDR2 SVGEGT. The CDR3 has 13 residues. V was shortened by 1 base and J by 5 bases, with 8 bases between the two germline ends. This chain uses TRBV6-2 or TRBV6-3 with TRBJ1-1; a weak D match, TRBD1 (5 bases). Source material: peripheral blood. This clonotype was sampled from a woman in her fifties or sixties with COVID-19, enrolled during active disease. This CDR3 is CASSYFRGTEAFF. The CDR3 DNA follows: TGTGCCAGCAGTTACTTTCGGGGGACTGAAGCTTTCTTT.